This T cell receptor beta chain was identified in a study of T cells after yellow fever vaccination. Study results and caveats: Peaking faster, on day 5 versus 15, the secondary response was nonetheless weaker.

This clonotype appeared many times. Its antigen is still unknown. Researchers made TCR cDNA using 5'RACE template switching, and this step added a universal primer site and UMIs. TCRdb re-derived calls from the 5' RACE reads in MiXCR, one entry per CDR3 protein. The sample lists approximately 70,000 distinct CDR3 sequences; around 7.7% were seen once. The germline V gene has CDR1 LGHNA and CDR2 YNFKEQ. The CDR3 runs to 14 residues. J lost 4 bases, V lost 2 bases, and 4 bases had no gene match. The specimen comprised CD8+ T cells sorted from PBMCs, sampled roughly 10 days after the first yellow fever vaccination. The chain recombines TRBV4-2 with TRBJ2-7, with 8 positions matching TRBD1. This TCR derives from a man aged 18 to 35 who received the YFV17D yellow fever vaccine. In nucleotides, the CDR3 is TGTGCCAGCAGCCAATACACAGGGGGTTACGAGCAGTACTTC. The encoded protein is CASSQYTGGYEQYF.